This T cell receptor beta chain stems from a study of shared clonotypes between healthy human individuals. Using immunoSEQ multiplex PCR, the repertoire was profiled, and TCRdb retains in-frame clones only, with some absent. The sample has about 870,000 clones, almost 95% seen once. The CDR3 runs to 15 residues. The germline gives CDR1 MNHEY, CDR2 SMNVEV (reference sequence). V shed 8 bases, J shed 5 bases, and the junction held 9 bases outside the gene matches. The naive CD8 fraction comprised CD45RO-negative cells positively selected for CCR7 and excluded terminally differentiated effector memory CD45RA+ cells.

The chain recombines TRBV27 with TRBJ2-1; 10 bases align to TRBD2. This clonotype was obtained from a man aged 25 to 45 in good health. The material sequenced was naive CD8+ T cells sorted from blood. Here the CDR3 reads CASRDRTSGNNEQFF. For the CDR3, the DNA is TGTGCCAGCCGGGACAGGACTAGCGGTAACAATGAGCAGTTCTTC.